This is a list of T cell receptor beta chains from one sample in a study of blood T cell repertoires in COVID-19. Only in-frame clones appear in the TCRdb table, and some are missing; sequencing was by immunoSEQ multiplex PCR. This table holds 100,000 to 150,000 clones, roughly 75% found once. Sample: peripheral blood. Receptors were obtained from a man in his sixties with active or convalescent COVID-19. The CDR3 runs from the conserved cysteine through the conserved F or W. Each record gives: J gene, clone size, V gene, D gene, CDR3 DNA, CDR3 protein. The D gene is left open where the match is weak. The listing skips clone size in some rows; elsewhere it reads once, few, many or a size class.

>TRBJ1-2|NA|TRBV20-1|NA
TGCAGTGACGGAGGAGGCTATGGCTACACCTTC
CSDGGGYGYTF
>TRBJ2-5|NA|TRBV27|TRBD1
TGTGCCAGCAGTTCCCAGGGGGCATCGTACTTC
CASSSQGASYF
>TRBJ2-1|NA|TRBV4-2|TRBD2
TGTGCCAGCCGAGAGGGACTAGCGGGAAGGCATGAGCAGTTCTTC
CASREGLAGRHEQFF
>TRBJ2-5|NA|TRBV2|TRBD1
TGTGCCAGCGGAGTCAGCCGGGACAGGACTACATTCGGAGAGACCCAGTACTTC
CASGVSRDRTTFGETQYF
>TRBJ2-3|NA|TRBV18|NA
TGTGCCAGCTCAGCGGGATGGGATAGCACAGATACGCAGTATTTT
CASSAGWDSTDTQYF
>TRBJ2-3|NA|TRBV5-6|TRBD2
TGTGCCAGCAGCTTGGTGGGTCTAGCGGGAGGCACAGATACGCAGTATTTT
CASSLVGLAGGTDTQYF
>TRBJ2-7|NA|TRBV5-4|TRBD1
TGTGCCAGCAGCACTGGGACAGCCTACGAGCAGTACTTC
CASSTGTAYEQYF
>TRBJ2-2|NA|TRBV9|NA
TGTGCCAGCAGCGCGCTGGAGGGCGCCGGGGAGCTGTTTTTT
CASSALEGAGELFF
>TRBJ2-7|NA|TRBV4-3|TRBD1
TGCGCCAGCAGCCAAGACAGGGGGATCGGGAACGAGCAGTACTTC
CASSQDRGIGNEQYF
>TRBJ2-7|few|TRBV19|NA
TGTGCCAGTAGTATGACAGCTTCCTACGAGCAGTACTTC
CASSMTASYEQYF
>TRBJ1-3|NA|TRBV19|NA
TGTGCCAGTAGTATATCCCACAGCTCTGGAAACACCATATATTTT
CASSISHSSGNTIYF
>TRBJ2-5|NA|TRBV6-6|NA
TGTGCCAGCAGTTACGGGCAGGGTGGGGAGACCCAGTACTTC
CASSYGQGGETQYF
>TRBJ2-7|NA|TRBV19|NA
TGTGCCAGTAGCCCTGTGGACAGCTCCTACGAGCAGTACTTC
CASSPVDSSYEQYF
>TRBJ2-3|once|TRBV7-8|TRBD2
TGTGCCAGCAGCTTACTAGGTGGGAGCGGGAGGAGGAATACGCAGTATTTT
CASSLLGGSGRRNTQYF
>TRBJ1-5|few|TRBV5-6|TRBD1
TGTGCCAGCAGCTTGGGGACAGGGTGGGGTGGTCAGCCCCAGCATTTT
CASSLGTGWGGQPQHF
>TRBJ2-7|few|TRBV28|NA
TGTGCCAGCAGTTTAGTACAGGGCTACGAGCAGTACTTC
CASSLVQGYEQYF
>TRBJ1-1|NA|TRBV5-1|NA
TGCGCCAGCAGCTTGAACGCAGGGTGGGACACTGAAGCTTTCTTT
CASSLNAGWDTEAFF
>TRBJ2-7|NA|TRBV7-9|TRBD1
TGTGCCAGCAGCTTCTCATCATCCCCAGGGGGAACCTACGAGCAGTACTTC
CASSFSSSPGGTYEQYF